The rows below give T cell receptor beta chains drawn from one sample of a study of CD4 T cells in relation to SARS-CoV-2 and coronaviruses. This table comes from immunoSEQ multiplex PCR, and its TCRdb copy is limited to in-frame clones, with some not included. The table has around 25,000 clones, over 60% seen once. These receptors are not linked to any known antigen. The sequencing sample was made of CD4+ T cells from PBMCs, cultured in vitro. The receptors originated from a human donor in good health. Both conserved end residues are trimmed from each CDR3.

TRBV2,ASTQETALYGYT
TRBV6-2/TRBV6-3,ASSTRSSGRTDTQY
TRBV7-8,ASTSGRNTEAF
TRBV5-1,ASSSAGTSSYNEQF
TRBV10-2,ASSPGHGAEKLF
TRBV2,ASEEASGSREQY
TRBV7-8,ASSFGRQGNQPQH
TRBV7-2,ASGPGGGSDEQF
TRBV11-3,ASSFSGGSTDTQY
TRBV7-3,ASSLRRGNEQY
TRBV6-2/TRBV6-3,ASSDRDRVIYGYT
TRBV11-2,ASSLDNANEQF
TRBV18,ASSPRDWTGKTRSGNTIY
TRBV3-1/TRBV3-2,ASSPKRWTAGGPPATNEKLF
TRBV10-3,AIGGRNTGELF
TRBV6-1,ASSELRNGELF
TRBV3-1/TRBV3-2,ASRYSGGNNEQF
TRBV2,ASSGFYSTDTQY
TRBV18,ASSTSRTGLHEQY
TRBV5-1,ASSDEENIQY
TRBV7-2,ASSYSNQPQH
TRBV4-2,ASSQEEGWTEAF
TRBV19,ASSPPDRGWNTEAF
TRBV5-8,ASSLMTGAWETQY
TRBV6-5,ASSRRLAGAGEQY
TRBV9,ASSATGTELNSPLH
TRBV7-2,ASSLGFKGTGYGYT
TRBV6-5,ASSYQANVRNTEAF
TRBV19,ASSIQDISEQY
TRBV4-2,ASRETSGANTGELF
TRBV5-1,ASSLVGQETQY
TRBV5-1,ASSFPTGSTGELF
TRBV5-1,ASSSGQISYEQY
TRBV9,ASSAGGQGSYNEQF
TRBV4-2,ASSNLLAGSTDTQY
TRBV6-5,ASSRLAGIYNEQF
TRBV20-1,SASPPGLAGYGYT
TRBV7-2,ASSLAPLDRGGGGYT
TRBV7-2,ASSFAGGPGEQF
TRBV6-2/TRBV6-3,ASSLGYSNQPQH
TRBV29-1,SVVRESEAF
TRBV10-3,AAGGEGLEQY
TRBV7-9,ASSLVRAGGYEQY
TRBV6-5,AKKGGTDSYEQY
TRBV11-3,ASSLTGQHEQY
TRBV19,ASSLQMNTGELF
TRBV6-2/TRBV6-3,ASSYSRPDQETQY
TRBV11-2,ASSLGAGGEYNEQF
TRBV29-1,SVHRDRYGYT
TRBV4-3,ASSQESELAGGAQY
TRBV12-5,ASGLVLGENTEAF
TRBV4-1,ASSRRLGLAGGPEPPKETQY
TRBV5-1,ASSLDGRYEQY
TRBV12-3/TRBV12-4,ATLVGGNNEQF
TRBV30,AWIQPPGANVLT
TRBV3-1/TRBV3-2,ASSQVRGGRSGNTIY
TRBV10-3,AISESTGQGQAF
TRBV4-1,ASSQVGVEGTGNTIY
TRBV12-5,ASGLDRGWDEQF
TRBV5-8,ASSLAGTGFDTQY